Ten or more counts support the clone carrying this T cell receptor (beta chain). The data derive from a study of identical twins. CDR3 length: 12 residues. Trimming stripped 4 bases from V and 3 bases from J, with 7 bases between. Germline-derived CDR1 and CDR2 are SQVTM and ANQGSEA. TCRdb redid the calling of the 5' RACE reads with MiXCR, one entry per CDR3 protein. The data contain 150,000 or so distinct CDR3 sequences, under 4.5% of them seen just once; the ten biggest clones take up more than 6.5%. The chain employs TRBV29-1 and TRBJ1-3; D is unclear. This sequence originates from a man between 18 and 29 years old in good health. The sample consisted of memory T cells sorted from blood. This CDR3 reads CSVGTDGNTIYF. CDR3 nucleotide sequence: TGCAGCGTTGGTACCGATGGAAACACCATATATTTT.